The sequence of this T cell receptor beta chain was determined in a study of shared clonotypes between healthy human individuals. Study overall: The study enrolled a couple of women and three men aged 18 to 49.

The CDR3 contains 14 residues. Trimming took off 5 bases at V and 3 bases at J, with 11 bases between the two ends. From germline, CDR1 is MNHEY and CDR2 SVGAGI. Sequencing was performed with immunoSEQ multiplex PCR; in TCRdb, only in-frame clones are kept and a portion is missing. The table includes over a million clones, 75% to 80% detected once. A note on this clone: Its antigen is as yet unknown.

Regarding the study as a whole: Though the depth was large, rarefaction showed that sorted-subset sequencing was incomplete. Blood was the sole source, and tissue repertoires probably differ. A reduction in generation probabilities was seen for non-shared clonotypes relative to those shared by all four donors.

The specimen was memory CD4+ T cells from PBMCs. As for subset: CD45RA-negative fraction. This TCR derives from a young man in good health. Some clones in this sample may be carry-over from other donors' samples. This chain links TRBV6-5 with TRBJ2-1; D is undetermined. The CDR3 is CASSRTTFYNEQFF. The CDR3 DNA is TGTGCCAGCAGTCGTACGACCTTCTACAATGAGCAGTTCTTC.